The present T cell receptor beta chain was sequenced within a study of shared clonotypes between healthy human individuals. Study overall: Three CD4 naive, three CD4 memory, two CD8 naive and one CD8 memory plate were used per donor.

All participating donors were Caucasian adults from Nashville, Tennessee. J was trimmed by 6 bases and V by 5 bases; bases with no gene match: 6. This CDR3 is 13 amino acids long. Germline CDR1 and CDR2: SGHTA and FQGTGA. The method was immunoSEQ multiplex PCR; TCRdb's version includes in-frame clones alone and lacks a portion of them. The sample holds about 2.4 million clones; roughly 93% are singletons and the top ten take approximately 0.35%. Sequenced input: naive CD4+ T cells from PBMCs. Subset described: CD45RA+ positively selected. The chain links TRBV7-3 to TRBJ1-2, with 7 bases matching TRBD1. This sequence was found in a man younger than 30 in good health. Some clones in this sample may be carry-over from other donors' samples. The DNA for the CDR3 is TGTGCCAGCAGCCCCACAGGGGTGCATGGCTACACCTTC. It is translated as CASSPTGVHGYTF.